One T cell receptor beta chain is described in this entry. This sample is part of a study of blood T cell repertoires in COVID-19. Study at large: Researchers got acute and convalescent COVID-19 samples from the United States, Italy and Spain. Sources were T cells, B-cell-depleted T cells, or PBMCs; the material itself was cDNA or gDNA.

Study processing details: Reference gene primers were amplified, and this amplification served to estimate nucleated cell counts. Here immunoSEQ multiplex PCR was the method, and the copy in TCRdb shows in-frame clones only, minus some. V and J calls and clone size are as listed in that table; D and trimming were resolved from the DNA. The sample yields around 200,000 clones, roughly 85% seen once. The ends lost 5 bases at V and 5 bases at J; junction bases unmatched: 5. This CDR3 spans 14 amino acids. Germline V lookup: CDR1 PRHDT, CDR2 FYEKMQ (reference sequence). The clonotype was recovered from a woman aged 18 to 35 who had recovered from COVID-19. The sequenced material came from peripheral blood. This chain uses TRBV13 with TRBJ2-5; TRBD1 aligns across 10 bases. DNA of the CDR3: TGTGCCAGCAGCGCTGGACAGGGGGGGGAGACCCAGTACTTC. Translation: CASSAGQGGETQYF.